A single sample is the source of the 11 T cell receptor beta chains below, sequenced in a study of regulatory T cells in long-lasting Graves disease (dated by TCRdb to the early 2020s). In the paper's terms, the time point label means: newly diagnosed GD, antithyroid drugs for less than 3 months. RNA was extracted from PBMCs in TRIzol for both TCR sequencing and RNA sequencing. Library construction relied on multiplex PCR. TCRdb names Illumina HiSeq 4000 as the instrument used. iRepertoire HTBI primers and Arm-PCR amplification of CDR3 regions were used to construct TCR beta libraries. Using fastp trimming at Q25 and MiXCR clonotype assembly, TCRdb reanalyzed the public sequencing data and kept in-frame beta chains. Records with the same CDR3 protein are collapsed into one entry carrying the most frequent genes and DNA. In this sample the table shows 200,000 to 250,000 distinct CDR3 sequences, about a sixth of which occur a single time. The ten largest clonotypes hold approximately 20% of the sample.

This material consisted of peripheral blood mononuclear cells (PBMCs), taken at new diagnosis, from a patient treated with antithyroid drugs. Every receptor here comes from a female donor with Graves disease.

This clonotype was recorded many times. V is TRBV6-1 and J is TRBJ2-7, with 9 bases fitting TRBD2. This CDR3 has 14 amino acids. J was trimmed by 4 bases and V by 8 bases; bases with no gene match: 9. Germline lookup yields CDR1 MNHNS and CDR2 SASEGT. CDR3: CASGETSGRYEQYF. The DNA for the CDR3 is TGTGCCAGCGGGGAGACTAGCGGAAGGTACGAGCAGTACTTC.

This clonotype was seen repeatedly, ten times or more. The chain couples TRBV5-5 to TRBJ1-4, with no clear D. The CDR3 has 15 residues. The germline V gene has CDR1 SGHKS and CDR2 YYEKEE (reference sequence). The V end lost 1 base, the J end lost 8 bases, and 15 bases lay between the germline ends. The CDR3 loop is CASSLSPRNSEKLFF. The CDR3 bases are TGTGCCAGCAGCTTGTCCCCACGGAACAGCGAAAAACTGTTTTTT.

This clonotype has a handful of counts. A single base separates this from a much larger clone, so it may be a read error. V is TRBV7-9 and J is TRBJ1-3; unclear D gene. The CDR3 covers 14 residues. The germline V gene encodes CDR1 SEHNR and CDR2 FQNEAQ (reference sequence). The CDR3 region is CASSFKGTGDTIYF. The CDR3 nucleotides are TGTGCCAGCAGCTTTAAGGGAACTGGAGACACCATATATTTT. Using reference TRBV7-9 and TRBJ1-3 for the parts outside the CDR3, the full variable domain is DTGVSQNPRHKITKRGQNVTFRCDPISEHNRLYWYRQTLGQGPEFLTYFQNEAQLEKSRLLSDRFSAERPKGSFSTLEIQRTEQGDSAMYLCASSFKGTGDTIYFGEGSWLTVV.

This clonotype came up many times. The V gene is TRBV12-3 or TRBV12-4, the J gene TRBJ2-3; D remains ambiguous. The CDR3 has 12 residues. The V end was cut by 6 bases, the J end by 4 bases, with 8 bases between. The CDR3 sequence: CASSLSSDTQYF. CDR3 nucleotides: TGTGCCAGCAGCTTGAGCTCAGATACGCAGTATTTT.

This clonotype was seen many times. The rearrangement links TRBV20-1 to TRBJ2-3; 13 positions match TRBD2. Per the germline V gene, CDR1 is DFQATT and CDR2 is SNEGSKA (reference sequence). After removal of 4 bases from V and 14 bases from J, the junction contained 6 bases not matched to a gene. The CDR3 has 12 residues. The CDR3 spells CSATGGLAGVYF. CDR3 bases: TGCAGTGCTACAGGTGGACTAGCGGGAGTGTATTTT.

This clonotype was observed at least ten times. The genes are TRBV2 and TRBJ2-3; 7 bases line up with TRBD2. This CDR3 contains 14 residues. The junction had 6 bases not matched to a gene; V was cut back by 4 bases and J by 5 bases. Germline assignment: CDR1 SNHLY and CDR2 FYNNEI. CDR3 nucleotide sequence: TGTGCCAGCAGTGCTAGCGGTCTTGGAGATACGCAGTATTTT. It specifies CASSASGLGDTQYF.

This clonotype was recorded at least ten times. The V call is TRBV27, the J call TRBJ1-6; 7 bases agree with TRBD1. This CDR3 is built from 16 residues. Germline lookup yields CDR1 MNHEY and CDR2 SMNVEV (reference sequence). Trimming took 2 bases from V and 3 from J; bases not matched to a gene: 4. For the CDR3, the DNA is TGTGCCAGCAGTTTACCTAACAGGGGCTATAATTCACCCCTCCACTTT. Its translation: CASSLPNRGYNSPLHF.

At least ten counts were recorded for this clonotype. This rearrangement joins TRBV7-2 to TRBJ2-3; no clear D. The length of the CDR3 is 14 residues. Looked up from germline, CDR1 is SGHTA and CDR2 is FQGNSA. The V end was cut by 1 base, the J end by 2 bases, with 7 bases between. The CDR3, as DNA: TGTGCCAGCAGCTTAGATTACGACACAGATACGCAGTATTTT. Translating it yields CASSLDYDTDTQYF.

The V and J genes are TRBV20-1 and TRBJ2-7, with D perhaps matching TRBD2 (6 bases). The germline CDR1 and CDR2 sequences are DFQATT and SNEGSKA (reference sequence). This CDR3 comprises 15 residues. The V gene lost 6 bases and the J gene lost 1 base, with 19 bases spanning the gap. CDR3 region: CSALPVERVSYEQYF. DNA for the CDR3: TGCAGTGCCCTGCCCGTGGAGCGGGTTTCCTACGAGCAGTACTTC.

The sample holds a few counts of this clonotype. The chain is built from TRBV6-2 or TRBV6-3 and TRBJ2-1; no firm D call. The CDR3 consists of 12 residues. V was clipped by 5 bases and J by 6 bases, with 8 bases between them. Per germline, CDR1 MNHEY and CDR2 SVGEGT. CDR3 in amino acids: CASSPMGNEQFF. CDR3 bases: TGTGCCAGCAGTCCGATGGGCAATGAGCAGTTCTTC.

This clonotype came up a few times. The chain has TRBV4-3 and TRBJ2-3; no clear D. Deletions cut 4 bases from V and 8 bases from J, with 16 bases between. CDR3 size: 14 residues. The V gene's germline CDR1 is LGHNA and CDR2 YSLEER. CDR3: CASSLVASQVTQYF. The CDR3, as DNA: TGCGCCAGCAGCCTGGTGGCCTCCCAGGTTACGCAGTATTTT.